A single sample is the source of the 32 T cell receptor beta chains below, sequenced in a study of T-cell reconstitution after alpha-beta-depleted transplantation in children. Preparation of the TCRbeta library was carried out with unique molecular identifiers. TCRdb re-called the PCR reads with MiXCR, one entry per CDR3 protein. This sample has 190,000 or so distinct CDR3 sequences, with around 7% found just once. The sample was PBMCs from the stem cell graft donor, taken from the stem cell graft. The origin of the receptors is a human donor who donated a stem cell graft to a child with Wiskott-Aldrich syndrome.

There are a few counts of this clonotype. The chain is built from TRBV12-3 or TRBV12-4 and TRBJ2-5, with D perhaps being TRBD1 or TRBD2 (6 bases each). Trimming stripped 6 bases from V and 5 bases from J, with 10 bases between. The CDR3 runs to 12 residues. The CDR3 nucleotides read TGTGCCAGCAGAGTAGGGGGGGAGACCCAGTACTTC. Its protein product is CASRVGGETQYF.

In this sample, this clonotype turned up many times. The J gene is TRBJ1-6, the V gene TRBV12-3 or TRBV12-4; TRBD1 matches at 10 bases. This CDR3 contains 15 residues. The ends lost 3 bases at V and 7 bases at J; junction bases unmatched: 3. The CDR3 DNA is TGTGCCAGCAGTTTTGACAGGGGGCTGAATTCACCCCTCCACTTT. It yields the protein CASSFDRGLNSPLHF.

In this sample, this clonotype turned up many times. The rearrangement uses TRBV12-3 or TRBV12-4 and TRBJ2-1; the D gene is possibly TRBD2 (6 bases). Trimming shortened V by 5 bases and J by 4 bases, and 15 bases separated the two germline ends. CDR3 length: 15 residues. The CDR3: CASSPPRLGYNEQFF. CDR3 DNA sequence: TGTGCCAGCAGTCCCCCCAGACTAGGATACAATGAGCAGTTCTTC.

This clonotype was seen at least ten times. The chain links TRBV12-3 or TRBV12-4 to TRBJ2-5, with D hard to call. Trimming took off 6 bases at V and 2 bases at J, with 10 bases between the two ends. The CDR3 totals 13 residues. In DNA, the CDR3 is TGTGCCAGCAGGATAGGACGGCAAGAGACCCAGTACTTC. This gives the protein CASRIGRQETQYF.

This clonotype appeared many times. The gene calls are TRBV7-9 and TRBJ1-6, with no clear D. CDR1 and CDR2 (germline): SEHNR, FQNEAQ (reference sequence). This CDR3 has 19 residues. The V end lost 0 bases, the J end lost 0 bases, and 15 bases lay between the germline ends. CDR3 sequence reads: CASSLASGLDGSYNSPLHF. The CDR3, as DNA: TGTGCCAGCAGCTTAGCTTCAGGTTTGGACGGCTCCTATAATTCACCCCTCCACTTT.

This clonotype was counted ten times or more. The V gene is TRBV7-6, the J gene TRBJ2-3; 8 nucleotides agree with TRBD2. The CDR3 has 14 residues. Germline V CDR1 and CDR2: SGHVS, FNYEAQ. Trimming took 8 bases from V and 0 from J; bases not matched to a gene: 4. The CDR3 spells CASRLATSTDTQYF. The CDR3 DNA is TGTGCCAGCCGACTAGCGACGAGCACAGATACGCAGTATTTT. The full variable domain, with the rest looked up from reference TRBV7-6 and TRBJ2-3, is GAGVSQSPRYKVTKRGQDVALRCDPISGHVSLYWYRQALGQGPEFLTYFNYEAQQDKSGLPNDRFSAERPEGSISTLTIQRTEQRDSAMYRCASRLATSTDTQYFGPGTRLTVL.

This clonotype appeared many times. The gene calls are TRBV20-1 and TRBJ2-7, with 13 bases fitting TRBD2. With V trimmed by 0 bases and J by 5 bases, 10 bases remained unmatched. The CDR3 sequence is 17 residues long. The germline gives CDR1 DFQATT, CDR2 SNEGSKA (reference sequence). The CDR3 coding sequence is TGCAGTGCTAGAGACCGGAAACTAGCGGGAGGGCCCCACGAGCAGTACTTC. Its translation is CSARDRKLAGGPHEQYF.

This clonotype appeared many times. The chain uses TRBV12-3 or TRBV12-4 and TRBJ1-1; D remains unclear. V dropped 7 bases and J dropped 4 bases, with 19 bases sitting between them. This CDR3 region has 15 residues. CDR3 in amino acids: CASNSPGSVGTEAFF. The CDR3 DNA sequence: TGTGCCAGCAACAGCCCGGGGTCGGTCGGCACTGAAGCTTTCTTT.

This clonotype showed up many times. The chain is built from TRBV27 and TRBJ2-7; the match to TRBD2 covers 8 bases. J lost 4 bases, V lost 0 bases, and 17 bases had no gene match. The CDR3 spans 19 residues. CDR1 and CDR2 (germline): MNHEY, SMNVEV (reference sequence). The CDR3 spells CASSLSGSGMGTFWYEQYF. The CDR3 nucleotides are TGTGCCAGCAGTTTATCCGGTAGCGGGATGGGTACGTTTTGGTACGAGCAGTACTTC.

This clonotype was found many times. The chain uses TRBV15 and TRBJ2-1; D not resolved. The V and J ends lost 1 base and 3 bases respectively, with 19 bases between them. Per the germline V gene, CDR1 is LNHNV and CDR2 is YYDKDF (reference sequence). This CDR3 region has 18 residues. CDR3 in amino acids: CATSRVVFQYSSYNEQFF. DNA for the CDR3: TGTGCCACCAGCAGAGTCGTTTTTCAGTATAGTAGCTACAATGAGCAGTTCTTC.

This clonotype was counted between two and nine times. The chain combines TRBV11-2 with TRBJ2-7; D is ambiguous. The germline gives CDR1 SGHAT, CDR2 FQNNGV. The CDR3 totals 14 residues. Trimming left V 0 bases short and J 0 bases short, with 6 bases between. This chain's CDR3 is CASSLESSSYEQYF. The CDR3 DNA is TGTGCCAGCAGCTTAGAGTCCAGCTCCTACGAGCAGTACTTC.

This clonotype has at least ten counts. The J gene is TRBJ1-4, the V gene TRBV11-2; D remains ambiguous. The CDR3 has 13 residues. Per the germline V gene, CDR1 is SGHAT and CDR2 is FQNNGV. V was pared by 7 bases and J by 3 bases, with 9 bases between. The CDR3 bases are TGTGCCAGCATGAGGAGACCTAATGAAAAACTGTTTTTT. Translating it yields CASMRRPNEKLFF.

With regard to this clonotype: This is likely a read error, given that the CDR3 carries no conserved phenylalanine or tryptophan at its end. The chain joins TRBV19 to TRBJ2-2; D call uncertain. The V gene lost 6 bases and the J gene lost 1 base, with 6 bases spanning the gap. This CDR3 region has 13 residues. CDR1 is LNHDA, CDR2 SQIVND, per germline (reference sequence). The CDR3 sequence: CASSRVNTGELFS. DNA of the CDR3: TGTGCCAGTAGCCGTGTGAACACCGGGGAGCTGTTTTCT.

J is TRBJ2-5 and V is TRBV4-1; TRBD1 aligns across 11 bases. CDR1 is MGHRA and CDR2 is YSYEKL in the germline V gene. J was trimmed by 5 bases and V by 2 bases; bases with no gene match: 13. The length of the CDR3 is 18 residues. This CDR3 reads CASSQRPSGTGGLETQYF. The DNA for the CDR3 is TGCGCCAGCAGCCAACGGCCGTCCGGGACAGGGGGATTGGAGACCCAGTACTTC.

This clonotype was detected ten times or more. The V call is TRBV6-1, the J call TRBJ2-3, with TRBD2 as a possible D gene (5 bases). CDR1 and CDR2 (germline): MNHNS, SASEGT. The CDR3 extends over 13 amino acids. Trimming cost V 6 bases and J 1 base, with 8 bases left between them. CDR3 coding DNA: TGTGCCAGCAGCTGGCGGGGCACAGATACGCAGTATTTT. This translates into CASSWRGTDTQYF.

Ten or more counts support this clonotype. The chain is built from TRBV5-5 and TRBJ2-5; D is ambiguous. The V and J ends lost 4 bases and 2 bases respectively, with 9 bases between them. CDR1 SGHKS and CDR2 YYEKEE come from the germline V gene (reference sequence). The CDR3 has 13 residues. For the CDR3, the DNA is TGTGCCAGCAGCCGCCCAGAACAAGAGACCCAGTACTTC. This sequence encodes CASSRPEQETQYF.

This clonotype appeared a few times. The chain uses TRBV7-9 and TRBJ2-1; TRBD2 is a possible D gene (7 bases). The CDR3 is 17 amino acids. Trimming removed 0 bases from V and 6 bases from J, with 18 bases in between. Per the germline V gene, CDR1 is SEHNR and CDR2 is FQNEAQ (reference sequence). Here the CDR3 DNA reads TGTGCCAGCAGCTTAGCGAGGGGGGGGACGGATCTCAATGAGCAGTTCTTC. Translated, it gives CASSLARGGTDLNEQFF.

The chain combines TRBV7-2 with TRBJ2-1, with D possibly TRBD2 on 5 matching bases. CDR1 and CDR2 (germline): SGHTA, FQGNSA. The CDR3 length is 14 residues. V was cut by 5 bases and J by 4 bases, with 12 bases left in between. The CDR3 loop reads CASSLEGFYNEQFF. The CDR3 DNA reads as TGTGCCAGCAGCCTAGAGGGCTTTTACAATGAGCAGTTCTTC.

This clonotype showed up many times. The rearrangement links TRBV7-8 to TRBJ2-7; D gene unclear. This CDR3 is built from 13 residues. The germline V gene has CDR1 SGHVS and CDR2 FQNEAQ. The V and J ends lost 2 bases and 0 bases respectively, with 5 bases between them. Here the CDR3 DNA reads TGTGCCAGCAGCTTAATCGCCTCCTACGAGCAGTACTTC. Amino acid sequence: CASSLIASYEQYF.

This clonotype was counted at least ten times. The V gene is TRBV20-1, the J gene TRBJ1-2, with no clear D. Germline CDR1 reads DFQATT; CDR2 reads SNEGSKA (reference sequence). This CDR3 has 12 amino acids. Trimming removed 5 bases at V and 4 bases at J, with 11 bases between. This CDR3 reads CSAAGVSYGYTF. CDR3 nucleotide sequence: TGCAGTGCTGCCGGGGTTAGCTATGGCTACACCTTC.

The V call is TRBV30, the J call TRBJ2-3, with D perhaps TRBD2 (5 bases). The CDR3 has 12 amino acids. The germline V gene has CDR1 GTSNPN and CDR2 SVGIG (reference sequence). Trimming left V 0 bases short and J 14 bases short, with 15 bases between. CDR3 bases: TGTGCCTGGAGTGTACAGCGGACGGTCCCGTATTTT. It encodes CAWSVQRTVPYF.

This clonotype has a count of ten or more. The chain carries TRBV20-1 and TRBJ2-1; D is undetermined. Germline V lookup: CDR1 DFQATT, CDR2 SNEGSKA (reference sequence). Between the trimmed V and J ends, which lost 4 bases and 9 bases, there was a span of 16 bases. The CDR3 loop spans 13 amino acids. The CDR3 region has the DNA TGCAGTGCTACCCCAAGGGTCGAAGGTGAGCAGTTCTTC. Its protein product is CSATPRVEGEQFF.

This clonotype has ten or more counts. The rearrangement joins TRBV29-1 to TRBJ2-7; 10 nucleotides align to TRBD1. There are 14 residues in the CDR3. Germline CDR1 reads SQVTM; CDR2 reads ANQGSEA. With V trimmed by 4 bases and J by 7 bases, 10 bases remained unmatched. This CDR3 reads CSVGKRTGGTEQYF. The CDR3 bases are TGCAGCGTTGGAAAAAGGACAGGGGGAACAGAGCAGTACTTC.

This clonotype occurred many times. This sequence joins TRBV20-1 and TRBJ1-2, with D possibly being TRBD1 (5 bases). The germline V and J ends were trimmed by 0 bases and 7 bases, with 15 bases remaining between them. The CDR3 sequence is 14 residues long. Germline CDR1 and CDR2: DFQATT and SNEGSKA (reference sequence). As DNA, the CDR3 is TGCAGTGCTAGAGATTCCAGGGTTGTAAGTGGCTACACCTTC. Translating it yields CSARDSRVVSGYTF.

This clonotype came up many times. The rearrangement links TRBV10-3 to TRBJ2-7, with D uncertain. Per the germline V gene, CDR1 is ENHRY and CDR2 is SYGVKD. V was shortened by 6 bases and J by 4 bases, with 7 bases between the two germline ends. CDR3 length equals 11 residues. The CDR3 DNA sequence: TGTGCCATCAGCAACGGTTACGAGCAGTACTTC. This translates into CAISNGYEQYF.

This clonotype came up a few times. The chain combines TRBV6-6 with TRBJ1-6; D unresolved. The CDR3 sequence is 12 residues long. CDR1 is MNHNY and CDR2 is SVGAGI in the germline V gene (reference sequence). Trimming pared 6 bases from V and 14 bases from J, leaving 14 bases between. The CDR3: CASSAMQAALHF. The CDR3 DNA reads TGTGCCAGCAGCGCCATGCAGGCAGCCCTCCACTTT.

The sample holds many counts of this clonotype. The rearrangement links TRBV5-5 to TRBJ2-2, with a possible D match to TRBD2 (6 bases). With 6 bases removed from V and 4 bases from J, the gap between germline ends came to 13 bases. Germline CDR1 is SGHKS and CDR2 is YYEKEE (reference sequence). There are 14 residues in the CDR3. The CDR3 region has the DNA TGTGCCAGCACCTGGGGAGGCGGCACCGGGGAGCTGTTTTTT. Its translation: CASTWGGGTGELFF.

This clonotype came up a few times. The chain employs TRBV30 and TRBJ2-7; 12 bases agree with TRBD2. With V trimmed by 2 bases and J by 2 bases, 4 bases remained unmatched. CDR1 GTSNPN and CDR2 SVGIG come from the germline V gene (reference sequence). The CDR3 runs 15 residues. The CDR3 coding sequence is TGTGCCTGGAGTTTGCTAGCGGGAGGGCCCTACGAGCAGTACTTC. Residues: CAWSLLAGGPYEQYF.

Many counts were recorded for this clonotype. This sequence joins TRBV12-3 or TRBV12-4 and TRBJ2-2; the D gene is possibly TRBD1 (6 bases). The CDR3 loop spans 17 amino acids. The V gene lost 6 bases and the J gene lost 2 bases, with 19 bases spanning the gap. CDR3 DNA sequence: TGTGCCAGCAGCCGTATCTCCGGGACACTAAACACCGGGGAGCTGTTTTTT. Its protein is CASSRISGTLNTGELFF.

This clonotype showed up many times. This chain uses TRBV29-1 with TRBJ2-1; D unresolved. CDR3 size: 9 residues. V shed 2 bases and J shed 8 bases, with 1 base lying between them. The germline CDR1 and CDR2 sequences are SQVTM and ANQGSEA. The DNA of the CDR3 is TGCAGCGTTGAATATGAGCAGTTCTTC. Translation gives CSVEYEQFF.

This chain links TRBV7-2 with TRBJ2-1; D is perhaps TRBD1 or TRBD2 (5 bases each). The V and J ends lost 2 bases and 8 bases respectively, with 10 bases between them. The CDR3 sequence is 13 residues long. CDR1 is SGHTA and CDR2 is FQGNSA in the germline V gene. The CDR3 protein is CASSLMGRDEQFF. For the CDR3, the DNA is TGTGCCAGCAGCTTAATGGGACGAGATGAGCAGTTCTTC. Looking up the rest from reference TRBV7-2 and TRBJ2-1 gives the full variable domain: GAGVSQSPSNKVTEKGKDVELRCDPISGHTALYWYRQSLGQGLEFLIYFQGNSAPDKSGLPSDRFSAERTGGSVSTLTIQRTQQEDSAVYLCASSLMGRDEQFFGPGTRLTVL.

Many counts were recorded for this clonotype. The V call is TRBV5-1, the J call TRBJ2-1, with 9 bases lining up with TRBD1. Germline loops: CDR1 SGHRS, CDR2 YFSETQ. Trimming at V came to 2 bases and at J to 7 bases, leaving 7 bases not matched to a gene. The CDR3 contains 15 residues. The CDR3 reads CASSFRDRERNEQFF. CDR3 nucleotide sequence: TGCGCCAGCAGCTTCCGGGACAGGGAACGAAATGAGCAGTTCTTC.